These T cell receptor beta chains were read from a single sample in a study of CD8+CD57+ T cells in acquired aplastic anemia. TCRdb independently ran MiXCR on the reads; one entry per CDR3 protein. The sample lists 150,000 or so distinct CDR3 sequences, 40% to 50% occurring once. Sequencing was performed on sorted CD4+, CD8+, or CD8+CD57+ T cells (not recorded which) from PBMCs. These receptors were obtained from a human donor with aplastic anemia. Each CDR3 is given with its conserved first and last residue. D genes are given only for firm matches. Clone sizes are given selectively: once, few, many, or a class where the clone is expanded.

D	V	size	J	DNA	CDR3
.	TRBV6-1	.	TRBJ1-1	TGTGCCAGCAGTAATAGACAGGCGGGGAACACTGAAGCTTTCTTT	CASSNRQAGNTEAFF
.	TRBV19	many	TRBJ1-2	TGTGCCAGTAGTATAGAGGCAGGTGGCAAATATGGCTACACCTTC	CASSIEAGGKYGYTF
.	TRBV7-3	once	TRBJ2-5	TGTGCCAGCAGCTTATACCCAGGGGAGACCCAGTACTTC	CASSLYPGETQYF
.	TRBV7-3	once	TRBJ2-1	TGTGCCAGCAGCCCCCAACAGGTGAGCGGATACAATGAGCAGTTCTTC	CASSPQQVSGYNEQFF
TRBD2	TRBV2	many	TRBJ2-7	TGTGCCAGCAGTGCAAGCGGGAGTCGAATCGAGCAGTACTTC	CASSASGSRIEQYF
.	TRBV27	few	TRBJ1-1	TGTGCCAGCAGTCCCAATGGGGGGAACACTGAAGCTTTCTTT	CASSPNGGNTEAFF
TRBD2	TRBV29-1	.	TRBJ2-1	TGCAGCGTCTTCCCTGAAGCGGGGGGGGTCAATGAGCAGTTCTTC	CSVFPEAGGVNEQFF
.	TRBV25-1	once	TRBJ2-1	TGTGCCAGCAGTGCTAGAGGAGGGGGGAGCTCCTACAATGAGCAGTTCTTC	CASSARGGGSSYNEQFF
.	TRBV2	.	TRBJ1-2	TGTGCCAGCAGTGTCAGGGGAGGCGGCTATGGCTACACCTTC	CASSVRGGGYGYTF
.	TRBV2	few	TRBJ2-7	TGTGCCAGCAGTGATGGCCCGGGGGTCGAGCAGTACTTC	CASSDGPGVEQYF
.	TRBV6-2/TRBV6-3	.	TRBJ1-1	TGTGCCAGCAGTTACACCAGGGCTACTGAAGCTTTCTTT	CASSYTRATEAFF
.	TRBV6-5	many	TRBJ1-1	TGTGCCAGCAGTTACTCGACGGGTCAGGAAGCTTTCTTT	CASSYSTGQEAFF
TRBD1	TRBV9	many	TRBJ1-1	TGTGCCAGCAGTATAGGTCCCGGGACAGTGAACACTGAAGCTTTCTTT	CASSIGPGTVNTEAFF
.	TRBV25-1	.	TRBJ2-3	TGTGCCAGCAGAAGAGGGGATACGCAGTATTTT	CASRRGDTQYF
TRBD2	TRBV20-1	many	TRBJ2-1	TGCAGTGCTAGAGATAAGAGCGGGAGGTCTTATCCCTACAATGAGCAGTTCTTC	CSARDKSGRSYPYNEQFF
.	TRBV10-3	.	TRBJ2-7	TGTGCCATCAGTACCGGGACTTCCTCCTACGAGCAGTACTTC	CAISTGTSSYEQYF
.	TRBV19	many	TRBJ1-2	TGTGCCAGTAGTATGTCGGGGGGCGGGGATGGCTACACCTTC	CASSMSGGGDGYTF
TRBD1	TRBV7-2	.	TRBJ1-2	TGTGCCAGCAGCTTATCGACAGGGTCGGACTATGGCTACACCTTC	CASSLSTGSDYGYTF
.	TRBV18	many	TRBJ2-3	TGTGCCAGCTCACCAGGCACAGATACGCAGTATTTT	CASSPGTDTQYF
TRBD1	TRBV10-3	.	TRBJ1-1	TGTGCCATCAGACCAGGGACAGCCCTCCCGGGCACTGAAGCTTTCTTT	CAIRPGTALPGTEAFF